Presented here are 10 T cell receptor beta chains from one specimen sequenced in a study of cytotoxic CD8 clonotypes in ibrutinib-treated CLL. Method: immunoSEQ multiplex PCR; TCRdb's copy keeps in-frame clones and lacks some. In the table there are 200,000 or so clones, roughly 79% of which are singletons. This sample comprised PBMCs, obtained after 12 months of ibrutinib treatment. The origin of the receptors is a human donor with chronic lymphocytic leukemia.

This chain joins TRBV5-1 and TRBJ1-2; 7 nucleotides align to TRBD1. CDR3 length: 15 residues. V was clipped by 4 bases and J by 4 bases; unmatched bases: 10. Germline assignment: CDR1 SGHRS and CDR2 YFSETQ. CDR3 region: CASSPTTGEGYGYTF. CDR3 nucleotides: TGCGCCAGCAGCCCCACCACAGGGGAAGGCTATGGCTACACCTTC.

The CDR3 DNA reads as TGTGCCAGCAGTTACTCTCCGGGACAGATATACAATGAGCAGTTCTTC. This sequence encodes CASSYSPGQIYNEQFF. This chain joins TRBV6-5 and TRBJ2-1; the match to TRBD1 covers 7 bases. The CDR3 extends over 16 amino acids. Germline V lookup: CDR1 MNHEY, CDR2 SVGAGI. The V gene end was trimmed by 0 bases and the J gene end by 4 bases; junction bases not matched to a gene: 6.

J is TRBJ2-3 and V is TRBV7-6, with D possibly being TRBD1 or TRBD2 (5 bases each). Trimming cost V 5 bases and J 2 bases, with 11 bases left between them. Germline V gives CDR1 SGHVS, CDR2 FNYEAQ. The CDR3 length is 14 residues. The CDR3: CASSPAGATDTQYF. In DNA, the CDR3 is TGTGCCAGCAGCCCAGCCGGGGCCACAGATACGCAGTATTTT.

The chain links TRBV2 to TRBJ2-5; D might be TRBD1 or TRBD2, each matching 5 bases. The germline V gene encodes CDR1 SNHLY and CDR2 FYNNEI. With 6 bases removed from V and 1 base from J, the gap between germline ends came to 15 bases. The CDR3 spans 15 residues. CDR3 DNA sequence: TGTGCCAGCAGCGACCGTGGGACCGTCCAAGAGACCCAGTACTTC. Protein sequence: CASSDRGTVQETQYF. Combining the CDR3 with reference TRBV2 and TRBJ2-5 gives the whole variable domain EPEVTQTPSHQVTQMGQEVILRCVPISNHLYFYWYRQILGQKVEFLVSFYNNEISEKSEIFDDQFSVERPDGSNFTLKIRSTKLEDSAMYFCASSDRGTVQETQYFGPGTRLLVL.

J is TRBJ2-3 and V is TRBV7-9; TRBD1 agrees at 7 bases. J gave up 2 bases and V 3 bases, and 2 bases lay outside the gene matches. Germline loops: CDR1 SEHNR, CDR2 FQNEAQ (reference sequence). The CDR3 is made up of 14 amino acids. DNA of the CDR3: TGTGCCAGCAGCTTGGGACAGAACACAGATACGCAGTATTTT. This encodes CASSLGQNTDTQYF.

The J gene is TRBJ1-1, the V gene TRBV6-5; the match to TRBD1 covers 9 bases. This CDR3 region has 13 residues. Germline trimming cut 6 bases from V and 4 bases from J; bases unmatched to any gene: 3. Germline values: CDR1 MNHEY, CDR2 SVGAGI. The CDR3 DNA follows: TGTGCCAGCAGGGGGACAGGGAGCACTGAAGCTTTCTTT. This sequence encodes CASRGTGSTEAFF.

The CDR3 DNA reads TGTGCCAGCAGTGAGGCTAGCGAGCAGTACTTC. The encoded protein is CASSEASEQYF. The chain joins TRBV6-1 to TRBJ2-7; D not resolved. Germline V lookup: CDR1 MNHNS, CDR2 SASEGT. The CDR3 length is 11 residues. V gave up 3 bases and J gave up 6 bases, with 6 bases separating them.

In nucleotides, the CDR3 is TGTGCCAGCAGCGTACGACAGGGGTGGAACGAGCAGTACTTC. It specifies CASSVRQGWNEQYF. The rearrangement joins TRBV5-6 to TRBJ2-7; the match to TRBD1 covers 8 bases. This CDR3 comprises 14 residues. V was clipped by 4 bases and J by 5 bases; unmatched bases: 8. Germline CDR1 and CDR2: SGHDT and YYEEEE.

The chain has TRBV5-1 and TRBJ2-5, with 11 bases matching TRBD2. Germline V gene data show CDR1 as SGHRS and CDR2 as YFSETQ. The CDR3 is 14 amino acids. J gave up 5 bases and V 4 bases, and 4 bases lay outside the gene matches. As DNA, the CDR3 is TGCGCCAGCAGCCGAGGACTAGCGGGTGAGACCCAGTACTTC. Translating it yields CASSRGLAGETQYF.

The chain is built from TRBV27 and TRBJ2-4, with 14 bases lining up with TRBD2. CDR3 length equals 16 residues. J gave up 4 bases and V 8 bases, and 7 bases lay outside the gene matches. Germline CDR1 is MNHEY and CDR2 is SMNVEV (reference sequence). Here the CDR3 reads CASGLAGGGEKNIQYF. CDR3 coding DNA: TGTGCCAGCGGACTAGCGGGGGGAGGGGAAAAAAACATTCAGTACTTC.